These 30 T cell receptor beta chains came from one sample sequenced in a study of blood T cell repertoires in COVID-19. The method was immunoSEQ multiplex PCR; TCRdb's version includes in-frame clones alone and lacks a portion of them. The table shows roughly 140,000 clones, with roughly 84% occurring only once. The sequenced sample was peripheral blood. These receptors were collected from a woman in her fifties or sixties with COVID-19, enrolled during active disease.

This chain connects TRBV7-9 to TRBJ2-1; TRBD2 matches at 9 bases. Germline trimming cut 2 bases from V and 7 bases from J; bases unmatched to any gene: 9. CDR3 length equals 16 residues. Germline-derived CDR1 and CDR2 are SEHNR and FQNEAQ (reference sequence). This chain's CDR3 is CASSLTLAGPWNEQFF. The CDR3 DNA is TGTGCCAGCAGCTTAACCCTAGCGGGACCTTGGAATGAGCAGTTCTTC.

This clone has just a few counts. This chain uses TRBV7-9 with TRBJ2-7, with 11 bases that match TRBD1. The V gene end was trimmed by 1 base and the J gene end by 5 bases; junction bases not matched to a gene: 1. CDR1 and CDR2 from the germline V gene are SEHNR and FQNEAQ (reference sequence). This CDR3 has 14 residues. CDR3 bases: TGTGCCAGCAGCTTAGGGACAGGGGGCAACGAGCAGTACTTC. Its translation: CASSLGTGGNEQYF.

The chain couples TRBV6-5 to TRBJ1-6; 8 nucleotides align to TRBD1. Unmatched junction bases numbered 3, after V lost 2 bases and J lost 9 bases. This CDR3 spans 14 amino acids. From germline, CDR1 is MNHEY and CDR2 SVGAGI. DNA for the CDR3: TGTGCCAGCAGTTACCCAGGGGGCAGTTCACCCCTCCACTTT. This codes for CASSYPGGSSPLHF.

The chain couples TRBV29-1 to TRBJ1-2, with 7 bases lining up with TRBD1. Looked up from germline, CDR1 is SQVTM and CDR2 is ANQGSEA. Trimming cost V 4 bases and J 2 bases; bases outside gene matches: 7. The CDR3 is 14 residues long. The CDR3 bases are TGCAGCGTTGGGCAGGGGACAGAGAACTATGGCTACACCTTC. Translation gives CSVGQGTENYGYTF. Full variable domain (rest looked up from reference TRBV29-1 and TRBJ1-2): SAVISQKPSRDICQRGTSLTIQCQVDSQVTMMFWYRQQPGQSLTLIATANQGSEATYESGFVIDKFPISRPNLTFSTLTVSNMSPEDSSIYLCSVGQGTENYGYTFGSGTRLTVV.

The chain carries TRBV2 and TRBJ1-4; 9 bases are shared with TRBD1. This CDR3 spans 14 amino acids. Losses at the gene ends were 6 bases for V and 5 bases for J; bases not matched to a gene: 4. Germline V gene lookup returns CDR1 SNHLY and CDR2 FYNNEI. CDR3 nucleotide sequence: TGTGCCAGCAGACAGGGGGCGCGCAATGAAAAACTGTTTTTT. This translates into CASRQGARNEKLFF. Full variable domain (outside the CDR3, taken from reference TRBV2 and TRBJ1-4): EPEVTQTPSHQVTQMGQEVILRCVPISNHLYFYWYRQILGQKVEFLVSFYNNEISEKSEIFDDQFSVERPDGSNFTLKIRSTKLEDSAMYFCASRQGARNEKLFFGSGTQLSVL.

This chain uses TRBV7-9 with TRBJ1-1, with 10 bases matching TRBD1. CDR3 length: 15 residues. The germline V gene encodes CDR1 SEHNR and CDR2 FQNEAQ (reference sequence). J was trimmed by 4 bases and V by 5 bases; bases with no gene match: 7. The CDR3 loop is CASSKTGGAGTEAFF. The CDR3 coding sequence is TGTGCCAGCAGCAAGACAGGGGGCGCCGGCACTGAAGCTTTCTTT.

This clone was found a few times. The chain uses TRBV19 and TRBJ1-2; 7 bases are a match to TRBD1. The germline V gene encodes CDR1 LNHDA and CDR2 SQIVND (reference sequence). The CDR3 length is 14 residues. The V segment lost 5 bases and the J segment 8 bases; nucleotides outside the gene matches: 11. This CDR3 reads CASSAAQGIGGYTF. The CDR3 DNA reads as TGTGCCAGTAGTGCGGCACAGGGGATCGGGGGCTACACCTTC. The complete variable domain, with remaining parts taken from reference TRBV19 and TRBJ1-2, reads DGGITQSPKYLFRKEGQNVTLSCEQNLNHDAMYWYRQDPGQGLRLIYYSQIVNDFQKGDIAEGYSVSREKKESFPLTVTSAQKNPTAFYLCASSAAQGIGGYTFGSGTRLTVV.

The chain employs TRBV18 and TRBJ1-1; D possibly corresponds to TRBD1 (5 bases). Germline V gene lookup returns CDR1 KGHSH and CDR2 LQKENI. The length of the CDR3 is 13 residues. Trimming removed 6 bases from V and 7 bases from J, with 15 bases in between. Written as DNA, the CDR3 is TGTGCCAGCTCGTCGTTGGGGGGGGGTGAAGCTTTCTTT. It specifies CASSSLGGGEAFF.

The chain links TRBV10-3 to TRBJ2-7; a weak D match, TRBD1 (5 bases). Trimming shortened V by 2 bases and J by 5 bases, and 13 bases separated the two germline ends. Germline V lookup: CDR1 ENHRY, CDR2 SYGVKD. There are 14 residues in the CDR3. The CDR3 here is CAISEDSTGDEQYF. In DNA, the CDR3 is TGTGCCATCAGTGAGGATTCCACAGGAGACGAGCAGTACTTC.

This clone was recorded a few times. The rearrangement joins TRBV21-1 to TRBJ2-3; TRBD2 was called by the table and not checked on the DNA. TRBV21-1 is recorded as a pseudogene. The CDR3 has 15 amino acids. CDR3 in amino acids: CASLGRGSRTDTQYF. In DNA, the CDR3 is TGTGCCAGCTTGGGCCGGGGTTCTCGCACAGATACGCAGTATTTT.

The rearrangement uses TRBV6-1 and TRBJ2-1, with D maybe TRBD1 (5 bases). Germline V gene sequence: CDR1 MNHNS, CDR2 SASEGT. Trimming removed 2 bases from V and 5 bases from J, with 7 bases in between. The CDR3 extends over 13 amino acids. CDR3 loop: CASSERQNNEQFF. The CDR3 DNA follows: TGTGCCAGCAGTGAACGACAGAACAATGAGCAGTTCTTC.

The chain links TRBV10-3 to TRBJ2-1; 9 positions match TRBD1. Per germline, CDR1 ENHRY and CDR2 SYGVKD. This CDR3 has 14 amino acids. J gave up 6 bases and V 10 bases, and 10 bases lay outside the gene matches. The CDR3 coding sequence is TGTGCCACCCTAACATGGGACAGGGCCAATGAGCAGTTCTTC. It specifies CATLTWDRANEQFF.

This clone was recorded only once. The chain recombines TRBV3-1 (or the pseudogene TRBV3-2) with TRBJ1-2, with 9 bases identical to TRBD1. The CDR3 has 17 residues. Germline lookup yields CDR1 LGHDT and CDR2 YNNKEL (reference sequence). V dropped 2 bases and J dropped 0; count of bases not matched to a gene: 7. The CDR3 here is CASSQYTGGASNYGYTF. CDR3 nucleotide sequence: TGTGCCAGCAGCCAATATACAGGGGGCGCCTCTAACTATGGCTACACCTTC.

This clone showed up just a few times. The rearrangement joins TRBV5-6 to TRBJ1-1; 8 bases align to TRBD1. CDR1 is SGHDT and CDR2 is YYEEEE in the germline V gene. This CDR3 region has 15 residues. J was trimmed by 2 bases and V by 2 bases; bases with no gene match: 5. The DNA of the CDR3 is TGTGCCAGCAGCTTCTGGACAGGGATTAACACTGAAGCTTTCTTT. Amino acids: CASSFWTGINTEAFF.

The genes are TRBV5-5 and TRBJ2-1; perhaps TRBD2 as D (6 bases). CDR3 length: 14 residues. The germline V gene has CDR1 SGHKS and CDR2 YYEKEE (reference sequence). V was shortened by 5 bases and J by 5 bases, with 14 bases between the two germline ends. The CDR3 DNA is TGTGCCAGCAGTTGGGGGGACGGCCACAATGAGCAGTTCTTC. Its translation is CASSWGDGHNEQFF. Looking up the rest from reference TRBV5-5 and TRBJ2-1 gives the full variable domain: DAGVTQSPTHLIKTRGQQVTLRCSPISGHKSVSWYQQVLGQGPQFIFQYYEKEERGRGNFPDRFSARQFPNYSSELNVNALLLGDSALYLCASSWGDGHNEQFFGPGTRLTVL.

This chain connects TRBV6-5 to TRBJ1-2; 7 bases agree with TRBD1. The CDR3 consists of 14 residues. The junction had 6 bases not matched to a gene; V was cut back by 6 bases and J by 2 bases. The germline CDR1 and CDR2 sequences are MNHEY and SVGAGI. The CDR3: CASRGTDQNYGYTF. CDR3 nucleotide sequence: TGTGCCAGCAGGGGGACAGACCAAAACTATGGCTACACCTTC.

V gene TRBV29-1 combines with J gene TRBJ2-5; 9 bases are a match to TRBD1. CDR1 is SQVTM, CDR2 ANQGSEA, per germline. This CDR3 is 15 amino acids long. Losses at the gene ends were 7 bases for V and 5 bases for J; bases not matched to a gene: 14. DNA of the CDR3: TGCAGCGCCGAAGGTGGGACAGGGCGGGGTGAGACCCAGTACTTC. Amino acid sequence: CSAEGGTGRGETQYF. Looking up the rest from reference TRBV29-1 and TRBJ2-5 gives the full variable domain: SAVISQKPSRDICQRGTSLTIQCQVDSQVTMMFWYRQQPGQSLTLIATANQGSEATYESGFVIDKFPISRPNLTFSTLTVSNMSPEDSSIYLCSAEGGTGRGETQYFGPGTRLLVL.

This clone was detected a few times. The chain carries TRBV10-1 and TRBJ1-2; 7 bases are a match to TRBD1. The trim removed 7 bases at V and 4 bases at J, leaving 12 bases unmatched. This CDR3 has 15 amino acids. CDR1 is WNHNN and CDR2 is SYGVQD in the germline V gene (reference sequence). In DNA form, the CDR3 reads TGCGCCAGCATCGACAAAAGGGGGCCGCGCTATGGCTACACCTTC. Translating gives CASIDKRGPRYGYTF.

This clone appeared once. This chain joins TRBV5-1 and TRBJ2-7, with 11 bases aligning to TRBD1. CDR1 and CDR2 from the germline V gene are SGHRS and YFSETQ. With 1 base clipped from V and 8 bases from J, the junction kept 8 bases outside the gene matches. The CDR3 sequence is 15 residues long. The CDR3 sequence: CASSLNSRDRGKQYV. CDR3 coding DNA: TGCGCCAGCAGCTTGAATTCACGGGACAGGGGGAAGCAGTACGTC.

CDR3 amino acids: CASSLRGEVEAFF. The CDR3 DNA follows: TGTGCCAGCTCACTGCGGGGTGAGGTTGAAGCTTTCTTT. This chain connects TRBV18 to TRBJ1-1, with D uncertain. The CDR3 sequence is 13 residues long. Trimming stripped 4 bases from V and 7 bases from J, with 13 bases between. CDR1 and CDR2 from the germline V gene are KGHSH and LQKENI.

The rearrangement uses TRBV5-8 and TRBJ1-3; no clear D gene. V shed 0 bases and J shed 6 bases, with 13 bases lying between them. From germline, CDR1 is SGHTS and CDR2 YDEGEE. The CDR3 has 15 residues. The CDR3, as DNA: TGTGCCAGCAGCTTGGCCGATAACAGTCCAAACACCATATATTTT. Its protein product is CASSLADNSPNTIYF.

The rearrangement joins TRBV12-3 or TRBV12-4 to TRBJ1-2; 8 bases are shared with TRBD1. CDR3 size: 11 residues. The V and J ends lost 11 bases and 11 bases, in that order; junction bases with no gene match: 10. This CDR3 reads CAAGRGLVYTF. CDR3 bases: TGTGCCGCCGGCAGGGGGCTGGTTTACACCTTC.

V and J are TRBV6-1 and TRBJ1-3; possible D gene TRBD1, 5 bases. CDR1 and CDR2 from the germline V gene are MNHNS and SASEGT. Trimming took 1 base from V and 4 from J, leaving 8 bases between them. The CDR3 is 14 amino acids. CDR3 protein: CASSEGSGGNTIYF. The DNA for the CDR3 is TGTGCCAGCAGTGAAGGGTCAGGGGGAAACACCATATATTTT.

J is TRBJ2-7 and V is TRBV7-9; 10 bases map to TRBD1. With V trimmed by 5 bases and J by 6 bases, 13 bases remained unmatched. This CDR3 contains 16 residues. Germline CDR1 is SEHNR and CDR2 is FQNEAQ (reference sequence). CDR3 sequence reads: CASSQPPGTGATEQYF. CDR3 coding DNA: TGTGCCAGCAGCCAACCCCCCGGGACAGGGGCGACCGAGCAGTACTTC. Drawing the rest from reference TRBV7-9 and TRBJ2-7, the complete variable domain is DTGVSQNPRHKITKRGQNVTFRCDPISEHNRLYWYRQTLGQGPEFLTYFQNEAQLEKSRLLSDRFSAERPKGSFSTLEIQRTEQGDSAMYLCASSQPPGTGATEQYFGPGTRLTVT.

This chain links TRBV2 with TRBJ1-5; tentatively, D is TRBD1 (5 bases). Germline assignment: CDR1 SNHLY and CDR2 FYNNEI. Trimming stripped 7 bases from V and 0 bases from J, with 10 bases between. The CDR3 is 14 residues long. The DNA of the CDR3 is TGTGCCAGCATGAGGGACTATAGCAATCAGCCCCAGCATTTT. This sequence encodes CASMRDYSNQPQHF.

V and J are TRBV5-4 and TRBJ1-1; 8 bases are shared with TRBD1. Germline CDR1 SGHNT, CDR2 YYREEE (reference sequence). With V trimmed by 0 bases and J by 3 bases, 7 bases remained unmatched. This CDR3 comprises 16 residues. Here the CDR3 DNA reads TGTGCCAGCAGCTTGGGACAGGGGTTGGTGGACACTGAAGCTTTCTTT. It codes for CASSLGQGLVDTEAFF.

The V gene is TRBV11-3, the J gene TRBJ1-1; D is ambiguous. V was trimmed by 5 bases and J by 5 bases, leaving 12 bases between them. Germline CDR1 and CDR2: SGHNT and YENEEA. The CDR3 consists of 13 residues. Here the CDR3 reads CASSSRRGTEAFF. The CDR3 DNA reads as TGTGCCAGCAGCAGCCGGCGAGGGACTGAAGCTTTCTTT.

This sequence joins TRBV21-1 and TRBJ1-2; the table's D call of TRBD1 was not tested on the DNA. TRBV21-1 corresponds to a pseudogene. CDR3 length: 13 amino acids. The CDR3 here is CASSPTGGDGYTF. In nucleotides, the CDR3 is TGTGCCAGCAGTCCGACAGGGGGGGATGGCTACACCTTC.

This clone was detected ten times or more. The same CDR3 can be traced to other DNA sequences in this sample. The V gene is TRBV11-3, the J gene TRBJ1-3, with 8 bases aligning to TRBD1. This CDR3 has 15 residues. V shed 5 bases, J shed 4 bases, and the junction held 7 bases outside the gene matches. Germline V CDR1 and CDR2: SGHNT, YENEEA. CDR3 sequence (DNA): TGTGCCAGCAGCCCTGGACAGGGACCAGGAAACACCATATATTTT. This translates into CASSPGQGPGNTIYF.

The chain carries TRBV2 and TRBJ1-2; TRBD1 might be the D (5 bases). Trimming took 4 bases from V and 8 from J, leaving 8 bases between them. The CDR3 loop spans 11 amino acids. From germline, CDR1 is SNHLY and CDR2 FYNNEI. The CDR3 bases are TGTGCCAGCAGTGCAGGGTCCGGCTACACCTTC. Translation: CASSAGSGYTF.